This T cell receptor beta chain was sequenced in a study of blood T cell repertoires in COVID-19. Study-level information: Samples came from the United States, Italy and Spain, spanning acute and convalescent COVID-19.

Assay: immunoSEQ multiplex PCR; the TCRdb copy retains only in-frame clones and omits some. This table has 94,000 or so clones, 88% appearing once. Germline CDR1 and CDR2: MNHNS and SASEGT. CDR3 length equals 13 residues. The J segment lost 12 bases and the V segment lost 1 base, leaving 2 bases of the junction unmatched. The chain joins TRBV6-1 to TRBJ1-6; 8 bases align to TRBD1. The sequence was collected from a woman aged 70-85 years with acute or convalescent COVID-19. What was sequenced was peripheral blood. The CDR3 here is CASSEGQGLPLHF. The CDR3 region has the DNA TGTGCCAGCAGTGAAGGACAGGGGCTACCCCTCCACTTT.